Listed below are T cell receptor beta chains from one sample, sequenced in a study of cytomegalovirus exposure and HLA in healthy donors. Some clones are missing from TCRdb's copy, which holds only in-frame ones; the method was immunoSEQ multiplex PCR. The table lists 85,000 to 90,000 clones, 75% to 90% of them singletons. The specimen was PBMCs. The receptors were gathered from a man aged 18-30 years in good health and CMV-seronegative. CDR3s include the opening cysteine and the closing phenylalanine or tryptophan. D genes are given only for firm matches. Clone size appears in some rows only: once, few, many, or a class for an expanded clone.

cdr3_length clone_size d_call j_call v_call cdr3_nt cdr3_aa
15 NA TRBD2 TRBJ2-1 TRBV19 TGTGCCAGTACCCCCGGGACTAGCGCTTCCCATGAGCAGTTCTTC CASTPGTSASHEQFF
15 NA NA TRBJ2-1 TRBV2 TGTGCCAGCAGTGAAGAATACAGTACCTACAATGAGCAGTTCTTC CASSEEYSTYNEQFF
15 NA TRBD2 TRBJ2-3 TRBV6-4 TGTGCCAGCAGTTCCCTGGGACTATCCACAGATACGCAGTATTTT CASSSLGLSTDTQYF
15 NA TRBD2 TRBJ2-1 TRBV5-1 TGCGCCAGCAGCTTGACTAGCGGGAGGGTGGATGAGCAGTTCTTC CASSLTSGRVDEQFF
15 NA NA TRBJ1-4 TRBV5-8 TGTGCCAGCAGCTTGATGGGGTCACGGGGGGAAAAACTGTTTTTT CASSLMGSRGEKLFF
13 NA NA TRBJ2-1 TRBV7-2 TGTGCCAGCAGCTTCCCCGGGTCCAATGAGCAGTTCTTC CASSFPGSNEQFF
11 NA NA TRBJ2-1 TRBV6-4 TGTGCCAGCATCGTCCCCAATGAGCAGTTCTTC CASIVPNEQFF
11 few NA TRBJ2-7 TRBV12-2 TGTGCAAGTCGATCAGGGTCCGAGCAGTACTTC CASRSGSEQYF
16 NA TRBD2 TRBJ2-1 TRBV15 TGTGCCACCAGCAGACGGACTAGTCGCGGATACAATGAGCAGTTCTTC CATSRRTSRGYNEQFF
15 NA NA TRBJ1-5 TRBV10-3 TGTGCCATCAGTGAGTCCGGGGGGGAAAATCAGCCCCAGCATTTT CAISESGGENQPQHF
17 NA NA TRBJ1-3 TRBV4-1 TGCGCCAGCAGCCAAGAACGCACAGGCGCGGCTGGAAACACCATATATTTT CASSQERTGAAGNTIYF
15 NA NA TRBJ1-1 TRBV6-1 TGTGCCAGCAGTGGGTTGGGGCTGGGGTACACTGAAGCTTTCTTT CASSGLGLGYTEAFF
18 NA TRBD2 TRBJ2-6 TRBV7-8 TGTGCCAGCAGCTTAGCAACTGGGGGGGTGGCCGGGGCCAACGTCCTGACTTTC CASSLATGGVAGANVLTF
16 NA NA TRBJ1-3 TRBV9 TGTGCCAGCAGCCCCCGCAGGGCCCACTCTGGAAACACCATATATTTT CASSPRRAHSGNTIYF
15 few NA TRBJ2-7 TRBV25-1 TGTGCCAGCAGTGCCGGGACATCTGAGCCCTACGAGCAGTACTTC CASSAGTSEPYEQYF
14 NA NA TRBJ1-1 TRBV4-1 TGCGCCAGCAGCCGAGACCTAATGAACACTGAAGCTTTCTTT CASSRDLMNTEAFF
15 NA NA TRBJ2-3 TRBV7-9 TGTTCCAGCAGCTCCGCTGGGGGCAACGCAGATACGCAGTATTTT CSSSSAGGNADTQYF
17 once TRBD2 TRBJ2-3 TRBV25-1 TGTGCCAGCAGTGAATGGGCTAGCGGGAGAGGTGCAGATACGCAGTATTTT CASSEWASGRGADTQYF
14 NA TRBD1 TRBJ1-2 TRBV7-6 TGTGCCAGCAGCTTAGGACAGGGGCTTAATGGCTACACCTTC CASSLGQGLNGYTF
16 few NA TRBJ1-2 TRBV11-2 TGTGCCAGCAGCCCATCCGTCGGCAGGCCCAACTATGGCTACACCTTC CASSPSVGRPNYGYTF
14 NA NA TRBJ2-3 TRBV7-9 TGTGCCAGCAGCCGCGGGACGAGCACAGATACGCAGTATTTT CASSRGTSTDTQYF
14 NA TRBD1 TRBJ2-1 TRBV29-1 TGCAGCGGGACAGGATCTATATCCTACAATGAGCAGTTCTTC CSGTGSISYNEQFF
18 few NA TRBJ1-1 TRBV2 TGTGCCAGCAGTTGGGAGGGCGTCGGAACTATTATGAACACTGAAGCTTTCTTT CASSWEGVGTIMNTEAFF
16 NA NA TRBJ2-7 TRBV18 TGTGCCAGCTCACCCGCTCCGGGACTCCGCTCCTACGAGCAGTACTTC CASSPAPGLRSYEQYF
18 NA NA TRBJ2-6 TRBV7-2 TGTGCCAGCAGCTTAGTGCAGGGATCGGGCTCTGGGGCCAACGTCCTGACTTTC CASSLVQGSGSGANVLTF
15 NA TRBD1 TRBJ2-7 TRBV7-2 TGTGCCAGCAGCCTCTCAGGGACAGTTTCCCACGAGCAGTACTTC CASSLSGTVSHEQYF
13 NA NA TRBJ1-2 TRBV7-2 TGTGCCAGCAGCCCCCCGGGGTTTTATGGCTACACCTTC CASSPPGFYGYTF
17 NA NA TRBJ2-1 TRBV28 TGTGCCAGCAGCCCGCCTCGGGGGACCATCTCCTACAATGAGCAGTTCTTC CASSPPRGTISYNEQFF
16 once TRBD1 TRBJ1-2 TRBV28 TGTGCCAGCAGTTCTGACCGGGGACAGGTTGGTCCGTCCTACACCTTC CASSSDRGQVGPSYTF
16 NA TRBD2 TRBJ2-1 TRBV2 TGTGCCAGCAGTGTTCGGGTTGAGAGGGGACTAAATGAGCAGTTCTTC CASSVRVERGLNEQFF
16 NA TRBD1 TRBJ2-5 TRBV19 TGTGCCAGTAGTCGGGGACAGGGGGTCCTCCCGGAGACCCAGTACTTC CASSRGQGVLPETQYF
14 NA NA TRBJ1-2 TRBV28 TGTGCCAGCAGCCTAGGGGCACAGAACTATGGCTACACCTTC CASSLGAQNYGYTF
11 NA NA TRBJ2-1 TRBV6-6 TGTGCCAGCGGCGGTTATCTGGAGCAGTTCTTC CASGGYLEQFF
17 NA TRBD2 TRBJ2-2 TRBV7-2 TGTGCCAGCAGCAGACCGGGACTAGCGGGAGGAACCGGGGAGCTGTTTTTT CASSRPGLAGGTGELFF
15 NA TRBD2 TRBJ2-5 TRBV27 TGTGCCAGCAGTTTATTGACTAGCGGGGTCAAGACCCAGTACTTC CASSLLTSGVKTQYF
16 NA NA TRBJ2-7 TRBV19 TGTGCCAGTAGCCGAGCCTTGGGGCAGGGAAGATACGAGCAGTACTTC CASSRALGQGRYEQYF
16 few TRBD2 TRBJ2-1 TRBV5-6 TGTGCCAGCAGTGACGACCCAACTAGCGTTTACAATGAGCAGTTCTTC CASSDDPTSVYNEQFF
15 NA TRBD1 TRBJ1-6 TRBV6-6 TGTGCCAGCAGACCAGGGACAGGGGAGAATTCACCCCTCCACTTT CASRPGTGENSPLHF
15 NA NA TRBJ2-5 TRBV5-1 TGCGCCAGCAGCTTATACCAGGGTCGTGAGGAGACCCAGTACTTC CASSLYQGREETQYF
11 once NA TRBJ2-2 TRBV29-1 TGCAGCGTTGTTCGGGCCGGGGAGCTGTTTTTT CSVVRAGELFF
15 NA TRBD1 TRBJ2-7 TRBV28 TGTGCCAGCGGACTTGGACAGGGCGTCTCCTACGAGCAGTACTTC CASGLGQGVSYEQYF
13 NA NA TRBJ1-2 TRBV9 TGTGCCAGCAGCGTAGCTAGCGGTGGTGGCTACACCTTC CASSVASGGGYTF
16 NA NA TRBJ2-1 TRBV18 TGTGCCAGCTCACCCCTCGGGGTGAGCTCCTACAATGAGCAGTTCTTC CASSPLGVSSYNEQFF
14 NA TRBD1 TRBJ1-5 TRBV5-4 TGTGCCAGCAGCCCGGACAGGAACAATCAGCCCCAGCATTTT CASSPDRNNQPQHF
14 NA NA TRBJ2-5 TRBV27 TGTGCCAGCAGTGCACAGGCGGCTGGAGAGACCCAGTACTTC CASSAQAAGETQYF
14 NA NA TRBJ1-5 TRBV25-1 TGTGCCAGCAGTCCCAGAAACCTCAATCAGCCCCAGCATTTT CASSPRNLNQPQHF
16 NA NA TRBJ2-5 TRBV30 TGTGCCTGGAGTACCGCCCAAGGGGCGAACCAAGAGACCCAGTACTTC CAWSTAQGANQETQYF
13 NA NA TRBJ2-5 TRBV6-6 TGTGCCAGCAGGGCTCAGGCACAAGAGACCCAGTACTTC CASRAQAQETQYF
16 NA NA TRBJ2-1 TRBV21-1 TGTGCCAGCAGCAAAGCCCACGGCAGGACGGGGAATGAGCAGTTCTTC CASSKAHGRTGNEQFF
18 NA TRBD1 TRBJ2-7 TRBV4-3 TGCGCCAGCAGCCAAGCCCCACCGGGGACAGGATTTCCCTACGAGCAGTACTTC CASSQAPPGTGFPYEQYF
15 NA NA TRBJ2-5 TRBV5-6 TGTGCCAGCGCCCCCCTGACAGGAGGACAAGAGACCCAGTACTTC CASAPLTGGQETQYF
14 NA NA TRBJ1-5 TRBV10-3 TGTGCCACCGCTACAGGGCTGATCGATCAGCCCCAGCATTTT CATATGLIDQPQHF
14 NA TRBD2 TRBJ2-5 TRBV11-2 TGTGCCAGCAGCATAGCGGGAGGAGGGGAGACCCAGTACTTC CASSIAGGGETQYF